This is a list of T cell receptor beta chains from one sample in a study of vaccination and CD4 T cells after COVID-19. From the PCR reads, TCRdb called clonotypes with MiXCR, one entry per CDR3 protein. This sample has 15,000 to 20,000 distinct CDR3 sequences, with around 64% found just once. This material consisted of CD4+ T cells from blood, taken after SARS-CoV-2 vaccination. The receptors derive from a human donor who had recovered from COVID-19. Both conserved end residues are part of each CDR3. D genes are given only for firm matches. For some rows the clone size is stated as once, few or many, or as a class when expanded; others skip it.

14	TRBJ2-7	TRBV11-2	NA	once	CASSSQGSSYEQYF	TGTGCCAGCAGCTCCCAGGGGAGCTCCTACGAGCAGTACTTC
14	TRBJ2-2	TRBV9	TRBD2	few	CASSKREDTGELFF	TGTGCCAGCAGCAAGCGGGAGGACACCGGGGAGCTGTTTTTT
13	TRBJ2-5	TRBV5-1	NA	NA	CASGRLGTETQYF	TGCGCCAGCGGACGACTCGGGACAGAGACCCAGTACTTC
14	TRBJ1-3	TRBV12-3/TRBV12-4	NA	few	CASSKSPSGNTIYF	TGTGCCAGCAGTAAGTCTCCCTCTGGAAACACCATATATTTT
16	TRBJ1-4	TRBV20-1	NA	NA	CSAPNVGQGWNEKLFF	TGCAGTGCTCCAAACGTAGGGCAGGGCTGGAATGAAAAACTGTTTTTT
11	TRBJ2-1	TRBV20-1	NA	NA	CSASYRNEQFF	TGCAGTGCTAGTTATCGCAATGAGCAGTTCTTC
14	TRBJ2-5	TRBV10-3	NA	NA	CAISEGTPSGTQYF	TGTGCCATCAGTGAAGGGACACCTAGTGGGACCCAGTACTTC
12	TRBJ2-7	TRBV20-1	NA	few	CSASTLAPEQYF	TGCAGTGCTAGTACTCTAGCTCCCGAGCAGTACTTC
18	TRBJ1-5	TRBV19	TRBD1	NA	CASSNERVRDRGHQPQHF	TGTGCCAGTAGTAACGAACGCGTCCGGGACAGGGGGCACCAGCCCCAGCATTTT
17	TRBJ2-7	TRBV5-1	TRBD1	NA	CASSLGIVTGAFDEQYF	TGCGCCAGTAGCTTGGGTATTGTGACAGGGGCTTTCGACGAGCAGTACTTC
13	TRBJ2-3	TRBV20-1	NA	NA	CTARGRGTDTQYF	TGCACCGCACGAGGGAGAGGGACAGATACGCAGTATTTT
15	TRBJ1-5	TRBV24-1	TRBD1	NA	CATSDRQGASQPQHF	TGTGCCACCAGTGACCGACAGGGAGCAAGTCAGCCCCAGCATTTT
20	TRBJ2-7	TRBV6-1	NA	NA	CASGNWVRPALQTTTYEQYF	TGTGCCAGCGGTAATTGGGTCCGGCCAGCCCTTCAAACCACCACCTACGAGCAGTACTTC
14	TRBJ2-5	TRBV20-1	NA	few	CSAHHRSTGETQYF	TGCAGTGCGCACCACAGGTCTACAGGAGAGACCCAGTACTTC
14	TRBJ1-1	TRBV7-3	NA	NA	CASSLQGMNTEAFF	TGTGCCAGCAGCTTACAGGGCATGAACACTGAAGCTTTCTTT
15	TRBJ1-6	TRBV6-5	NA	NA	CASSYQLWTNSPLHF	TGTGCCAGCAGTTACCAACTGTGGACTAATTCACCCCTCCACTTT
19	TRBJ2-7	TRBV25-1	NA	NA	CASSEGRSGRGLTGYEQYF	TGTGCCAGCAGTGAAGGCCGGTCAGGGCGGGGTCTAACAGGATACGAGCAGTACTTC
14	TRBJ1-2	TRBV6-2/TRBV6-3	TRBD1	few	CASSRGTGIYGYTF	TGTGCCAGCAGTCGGGGGACAGGGATCTATGGCTACACCTTC
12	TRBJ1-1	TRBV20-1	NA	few	CSANGVTSEAFF	TGCAGTGCTAACGGGGTTACGAGTGAAGCTTTCTTT
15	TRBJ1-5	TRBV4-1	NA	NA	CASSQGRGGYQPQHF	TGCGCCAGCAGCCAAGGGAGGGGGGGGTATCAGCCCCAGCATTTT
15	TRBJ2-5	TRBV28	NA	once	CASSRGWADQETQYF	TGTGCCAGCAGTCGAGGATGGGCGGACCAAGAGACCCAGTACTTC
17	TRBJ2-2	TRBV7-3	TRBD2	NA	CASSPLAGAVGTGELFF	TGTGCCAGCAGCCCCCTAGCGGGAGCAGTTGGGACCGGGGAGCTGTTTTTT